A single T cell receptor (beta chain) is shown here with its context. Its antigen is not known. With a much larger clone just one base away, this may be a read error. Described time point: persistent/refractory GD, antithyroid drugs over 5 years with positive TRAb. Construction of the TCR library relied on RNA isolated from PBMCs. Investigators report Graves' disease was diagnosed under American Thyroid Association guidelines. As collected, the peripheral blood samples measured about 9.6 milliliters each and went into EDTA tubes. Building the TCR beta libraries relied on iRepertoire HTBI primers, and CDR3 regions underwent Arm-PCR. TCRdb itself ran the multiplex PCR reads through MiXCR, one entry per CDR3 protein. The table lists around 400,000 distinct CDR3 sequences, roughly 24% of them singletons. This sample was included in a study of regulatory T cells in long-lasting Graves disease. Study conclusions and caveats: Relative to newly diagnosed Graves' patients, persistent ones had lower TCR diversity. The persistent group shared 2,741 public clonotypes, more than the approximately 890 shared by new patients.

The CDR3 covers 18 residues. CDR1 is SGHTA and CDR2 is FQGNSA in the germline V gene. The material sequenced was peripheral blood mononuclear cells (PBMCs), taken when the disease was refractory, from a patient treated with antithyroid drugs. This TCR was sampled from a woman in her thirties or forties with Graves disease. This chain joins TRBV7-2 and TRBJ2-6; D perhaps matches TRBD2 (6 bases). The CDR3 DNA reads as TGTGCCAGCAGCTTGGAGGGGCACCTAGTCTCTGGGACCAACGTCCTGACTTTC. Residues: CASSLEGHLVSGTNVLTF. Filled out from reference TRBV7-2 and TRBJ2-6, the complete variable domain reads GAGVSQSPSNKVTEKGKDVELRCDPISGHTALYWYRQSLGQGLEFLIYFQGNSAPDKSGLPSDRFSAERTGGSVSTLTIQRTQQEDSAVYLCASSLEGHLVSGTNVLTFGAGSRLTVL.